The 11 T cell receptor beta chains listed next were all sequenced from one sample in a study of blood T cells in healthy people across ages. Primed by a sample-barcoded 5' primer and a J-beta primer mix, a second PCR proceeded for about 7 to 11 cycles. TCRdb independently ran MiXCR on the 5' RACE reads; one entry per CDR3 protein. The table includes some 1 million distinct CDR3 sequences, around 43% detected once. Sequencing was performed on blood. The receptors stem from a woman aged 60-75 years in good health.

For this clonotype: This may come from a read error, since a much larger clone is one base off. The chain is built from TRBV7-2 and TRBJ2-5; 11 bases match TRBD2. Trimming took 5 bases from V and 4 from J; bases not matched to a gene: 9. This CDR3 is built from 16 residues. Per germline, CDR1 SGHTA and CDR2 FQGNSA. CDR3 loop: CASSAWTSGRRETQYF. Written as DNA, the CDR3 is TGTGCCAGCAGCGCCTGGACTAGCGGGCGACGAGAGACCCAGTACTTC. Together with reference TRBV7-2 and TRBJ2-5, the CDR3 gives the full variable domain: GAGVSQSPSNKVTEKGKDVELRCDPISGHTALYWYRQSLGQGLEFLIYFQGNSAPDKSGLPSDRFSAERTGGSVSTLTIQRTQQEDSAVYLCASSAWTSGRRETQYFGPGTRLLVL.

The chain employs TRBV7-2 and TRBJ2-1, with D unresolved. This CDR3 region has 12 residues. Germline V lookup: CDR1 SGHTA, CDR2 FQGNSA. V dropped 4 bases and J dropped 10 bases, with 11 bases sitting between them. DNA of the CDR3: TGTGCCAGCAGCTCGACGGTCCGGGAGCAGTTCTTC. Residues: CASSSTVREQFF.

This clonotype was recorded a few times. V usage is TRBV6-5 and J usage is TRBJ2-3; the D is unclear. Per germline, CDR1 MNHEY and CDR2 SVGAGI. V was trimmed by 2 bases and J by 1 base, leaving 4 bases between them. The CDR3 spans 13 residues. CDR3 in amino acids: CASSYLGTDTQYF. In DNA form, the CDR3 reads TGTGCCAGCAGTTACCTGGGCACAGATACGCAGTATTTT.

V gene TRBV7-9 combines with J gene TRBJ1-4; D unclear. Between the trimmed V and J ends, which lost 8 bases and 4 bases, there was a span of 14 bases. In germline, CDR1 is SEHNR, CDR2 FQNEAQ (reference sequence). The CDR3 totals 14 residues. The CDR3 sequence is CASGPRELNEKLFF. CDR3 nucleotides: TGTGCCAGCGGCCCTCGGGAACTTAATGAAAAACTGTTTTTT.

This rearrangement joins TRBV3-1 to TRBJ2-5; a possible D gene is TRBD2 (6 bases). Germline loops: CDR1 LGHDT, CDR2 YNNKEL (reference sequence). V dropped 0 bases and J dropped 12 bases, with 14 bases sitting between them. The CDR3 is 13 amino acids. The CDR3 coding sequence is TGTGCCAGCAGCCAAGATCTAGCGCCTGGGAAGTACTTC. It is translated as CASSQDLAPGKYF.

V is TRBV20-1 and J is TRBJ2-7; 8 bases map to TRBD1. The DNA end is more similar to TRBJ2-4, so the J call may be wrong. The germline gives CDR1 DFQATT, CDR2 SNEGSKA (reference sequence). CDR3 size: 13 residues. The CDR3 DNA sequence: TGCAGTGCTCAAGGACAGGGCCAAAACATTCAGTACTTC. Its protein product is CSAQGQGQNIQYF.

On this clonotype: A read error may account for a junction end that differs from germline. This rearrangement joins TRBV13 to TRBJ2-5; D is perhaps TRBD2 (6 bases). The J call may be wrong; the DNA end is better matched by TRBJ2-7. The length of the CDR3 is 13 residues. Germline V gives CDR1 PRHDT, CDR2 FYEKMQ (reference sequence). CDR3 nucleotides: TGTGCCTGCAGCCCCCTCCGGGAGTACGAGCAGTACTTC. Amino acid sequence: CACSPLREYEQYF.

This clonotype has just a few counts. This sequence joins TRBV20-1 and TRBJ2-5, with TRBD2 matching over 7 bases. V lost 5 bases, J lost 3 bases, and 6 bases stayed unmatched. Germline loops: CDR1 DFQATT, CDR2 SNEGSKA (reference sequence). CDR3 size: 13 residues. CDR3 bases: TGCAGTGCTCAGAGCGGGGCCGAAGAGACCCAGTACTTC. This translates into CSAQSGAEETQYF.

The rearrangement links TRBV5-1 to TRBJ2-3; 7 positions match TRBD1. CDR3 length equals 17 residues. The V gene's germline CDR1 is SGHRS and CDR2 YFSETQ. Trimming removed 2 bases from V and 0 bases from J; junction bases left unmatched: 9. CDR3: CASSLSRTGDSTDTQYF. The CDR3 bases are TGCGCCAGCAGCTTATCCAGGACAGGAGATAGCACAGATACGCAGTATTTT.

Turning to this clonotype: A much larger clone differs by one base, so this may be a read error. The genes are TRBV28 and TRBJ2-7; TRBD2 aligns across 8 bases. The CDR3 is made up of 15 amino acids. Germline CDR1 is MDHEN and CDR2 is SYDVKM. Here the CDR3 DNA reads TGTGCCGGCAGTACCGAGGCGGGGGGCTCCTACGAGCAGTACTTC. This translates into CAGSTEAGGSYEQYF.

This clonotype has a handful of counts. The rearrangement links TRBV10-1 to TRBJ2-5; TRBD1 matches at 9 bases. The CDR3 loop spans 17 amino acids. V lost 3 bases to trimming and J lost 0 bases; unmatched junction nucleotides: 8. Germline values: CDR1 WNHNN, CDR2 SYGVQD (reference sequence). CDR3 region: CASSDSGTGLYQETQYF. CDR3 nucleotides: TGCGCCAGCAGTGACTCCGGGACAGGGCTGTACCAAGAGACCCAGTACTTC.